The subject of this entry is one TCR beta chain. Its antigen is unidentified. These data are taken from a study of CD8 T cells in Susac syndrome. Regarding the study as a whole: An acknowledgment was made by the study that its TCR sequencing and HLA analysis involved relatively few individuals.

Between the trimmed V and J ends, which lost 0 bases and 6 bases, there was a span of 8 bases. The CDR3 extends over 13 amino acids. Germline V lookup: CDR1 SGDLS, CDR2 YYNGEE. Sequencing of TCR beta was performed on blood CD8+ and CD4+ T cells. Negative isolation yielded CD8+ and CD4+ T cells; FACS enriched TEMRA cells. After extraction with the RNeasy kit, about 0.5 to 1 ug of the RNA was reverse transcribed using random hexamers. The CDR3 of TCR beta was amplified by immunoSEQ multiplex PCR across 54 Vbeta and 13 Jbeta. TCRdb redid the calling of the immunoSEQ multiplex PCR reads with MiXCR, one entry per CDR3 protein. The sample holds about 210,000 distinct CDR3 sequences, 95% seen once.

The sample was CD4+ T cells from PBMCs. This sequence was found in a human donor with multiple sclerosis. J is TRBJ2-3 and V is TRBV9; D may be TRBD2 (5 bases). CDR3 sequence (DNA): TGTGCCAGCAGCGTAGTAACTAGGGATACGCAGTATTTT. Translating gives CASSVVTRDTQYF.